Below, 21 T cell receptor beta chains from the same sample are listed, as sequenced in a study of metastatic and nonmetastatic thyroid tumors. Using MiXCR, TCRdb reanalyzed the PCR reads. The profile shows about 21,000 clones, around 13% of them singletons. Until they underwent thyroid surgery, no patient had received any treatment. The sample was blood. All receptors derive from a female donor with papillary thyroid cancer or a benign thyroid nodule (not recorded which). Some clones in this sample may be carry-over from other donors' samples.

This clone showed up many times. Additional DNA sequences in this sample encode the identical CDR3. J is TRBJ2-7 and V is TRBV5-1, with D hard to call. The CDR3 length is 13 residues. The ends were cut back, 2 bases at V and 2 bases at J, with 8 bases in the middle. Germline CDR1 is SGHRS and CDR2 is YFSETQ. The DNA for the CDR3 is TGCGCCAGCAGCTTTGAGAACCCCTACGAGCAGTACTTC. This codes for CASSFENPYEQYF. Full variable domain (remainder filled in from reference TRBV5-1 and TRBJ2-7): KAGVTQTPRYLIKTRGQQVTLSCSPISGHRSVSWYQQTPGQGLQFLFEYFSETQRNKGNFPGRFSGRQFSNSRSEMNVSTLELGDSALYLCASSFENPYEQYFGPGTRLTVT.

This clone was seen at least ten times. V and J are TRBV7-9 and TRBJ1-2; no clear D. Trimming took off 4 bases at V and 4 bases at J, with 16 bases between the two ends. The CDR3 is 15 amino acids. Germline assignment: CDR1 SEHNR and CDR2 FQNEAQ (reference sequence). CDR3 coding DNA: TGTGCCAGCAGCTCAACGGGGAGTGGACCCTATGGCTACACCTTC. This encodes CASSSTGSGPYGYTF. Full variable domain (missing parts from reference TRBV7-9 and TRBJ1-2): DTGVSQNPRHKITKRGQNVTFRCDPISEHNRLYWYRQTLGQGPEFLTYFQNEAQLEKSRLLSDRFSAERPKGSFSTLEIQRTEQGDSAMYLCASSSTGSGPYGYTFGSGTRLTVV.

Concerning this clone: Relative to the germline gene, one junction end is altered; a read error may explain this. The V call is TRBV12-3 or TRBV12-4, the J call TRBJ1-1; D gene unclear. The CDR3 is 15 residues long. In DNA form, the CDR3 reads TGTTCCAGCAGTTTCCTAGGTTTCATGAACACTGAAGCTTTCTTT. This encodes CSSSFLGFMNTEAFF.

This clone was counted at least ten times. This sample also contains other DNA sequences that code for the same CDR3. The V and J genes are TRBV3-1 and TRBJ1-6, with D possibly TRBD1 on 5 matching bases. CDR1 and CDR2 from the germline V gene are LGHDT and YNNKEL (reference sequence). CDR3 length: 14 amino acids. V was pared by 4 bases and J by 8 bases, with 12 bases between. The CDR3 DNA follows: TGTGCCAGCAGCCTGGGGACGGGGGATTCACCCCTCCACTTT. It translates to CASSLGTGDSPLHF.

This clone was counted between two and nine times. The chain is built from TRBV6-2 or TRBV6-3 and TRBJ2-7, with D possibly being TRBD2 (6 bases). Trimming left V 0 bases short and J 6 bases short, with 12 bases between. Germline lookup yields CDR1 MNHEY and CDR2 SVGEGT. The CDR3 sequence is 14 residues long. The DNA for the CDR3 is TGTGCCAGCAGTTACTCCCCTGAAGCGGGCGAGCAGTACTTC. Its protein product is CASSYSPEAGEQYF.

This clone showed up many times. This chain connects TRBV5-1 to TRBJ1-4; perhaps TRBD1 as D (5 bases). V dropped 4 bases and J dropped 5 bases, with 12 bases sitting between them. Germline V CDR1 and CDR2: SGHRS, YFSETQ. This CDR3 spans 14 amino acids. The CDR3 DNA follows: TGCGCCAGCAGCCGGGGGTGGGACAATGAAAAACTGTTTTTT. As protein: CASSRGWDNEKLFF.

This clone is labeled as medium-sized. The chain employs TRBV6-5 and TRBJ1-2; 9 positions agree with TRBD1. The germline gives CDR1 MNHEY, CDR2 SVGAGI. The V segment lost 0 bases and the J segment 8 bases; nucleotides outside the gene matches: 7. The CDR3 is 15 residues long. The CDR3 sequence: CASSYSGDRAGGYTF. The CDR3 region has the DNA TGTGCCAGCAGTTACTCAGGGGACAGGGCGGGAGGCTACACCTTC.

This clone was observed at least ten times. This sequence joins TRBV2 and TRBJ2-7; 7 bases are shared with TRBD2. V trimming: 8 bases; J trimming: 5 bases; junction bases outside the gene matches: 3. The CDR3 is 11 amino acids. Germline V gene lookup returns CDR1 SNHLY and CDR2 FYNNEI. In DNA form, the CDR3 reads TGTGCCAGCGGGAGGGGAAACGAGCAGTACTTC. This gives the protein CASGRGNEQYF.

This clone showed up many times. The CDR3 coding sequence is TGTGCCAGCAGTTTAGGTAGCGGAGAGACCCAGTACTTC. This gives the protein CASSLGSGETQYF. This rearrangement joins TRBV12-3 or TRBV12-4 to TRBJ2-5, with a tentative D call TRBD2 (6 bases). V was pared by 1 base and J by 4 bases, with 7 bases between. The CDR3 spans 13 residues.

By share of the sample, this clone is medium-sized. CDR3 nucleotides: TGTGCCAGCAGTTACTCGACATTGGACGGAAACACCATATATTTT. Protein product: CASSYSTLDGNTIYF. This chain connects TRBV6-5 to TRBJ1-3; D ambiguous. In germline, CDR1 is MNHEY, CDR2 SVGAGI. CDR3 size: 15 residues. Trimming removed 0 bases from V and 4 bases from J, with 10 bases in between.

Turning to this clone: A read error may account for a junction end that differs from germline. The chain couples TRBV10-2 to TRBJ2-2; tentatively, D is TRBD2 (5 bases). The CDR3 covers 15 residues. The germline gives CDR1 WSHSY, CDR2 SAAADI. CDR3: CASTLPGLNTGDLFF. The CDR3, as DNA: TGCGCCAGCACGTTGCCGGGCCTCAACACCGGGGATCTGTTTTTT.

In its sample, this clone was seen many times. V usage is TRBV9 and J usage is TRBJ1-2, with 9 bases that match TRBD1. J was trimmed by 2 bases and V by 3 bases; bases with no gene match: 8. CDR3 length equals 16 residues. Germline CDR1 SGDLS, CDR2 YYNGEE. The CDR3 is CASSAFTGGGNYGYTF. As DNA, the CDR3 is TGTGCCAGCAGCGCTTTTACAGGGGGCGGAAACTATGGCTACACCTTC.

This clone was found many times. A much larger clone sits a single nucleotide away, making a read error possible. This sequence joins TRBV6-1 and TRBJ2-7, with D possibly TRBD2 on 6 matching bases. Germline V gene lookup returns CDR1 MNHNS and CDR2 SASEGT. Trimming stripped 6 bases from V and 7 bases from J, with 16 bases between. This CDR3 is 13 amino acids long. The CDR3 nucleotides read TGTGCCAGCAGCCTACAGAGCGCGGGGGAGCAGTACTTC. Residues: CASSLQSAGEQYF.

Of note for this clone: One junction end disagrees with the germline gene, perhaps due to a read error. The J gene is TRBJ2-2, the V gene TRBV20-1; 7 positions match TRBD2. Germline CDR1 reads DFQATT; CDR2 reads SNEGSKA (reference sequence). This CDR3 contains 14 residues. This chain's CDR3 is CSARASGVTGEPFF. The DNA of the CDR3 is TGCAGTGCTAGAGCGAGCGGGGTGACCGGGGAGCCGTTTTTT.

This rearrangement joins TRBV20-1 to TRBJ1-6; 9 positions match TRBD1. Germline lookup yields CDR1 DFQATT and CDR2 SNEGSKA (reference sequence). Trimming at V came to 6 bases and at J to 10 bases, leaving 10 bases not matched to a gene. The CDR3 loop spans 14 amino acids. Here the CDR3 DNA reads TGCAGTGCAGATACAGGGGGCGCGCCCTCACCCCTCCACTTT. It yields the protein CSADTGGAPSPLHF.

This clone was counted at least ten times. The chain couples TRBV28 to TRBJ1-1, with D possibly matching TRBD1 (6 bases). Between the trimmed V and J ends, which lost 1 base and 4 bases, there was a span of 10 bases. This CDR3 has 14 amino acids. Germline lookup yields CDR1 MDHEN and CDR2 SYDVKM. DNA of the CDR3: TGTGCCAGCAGTTTATCTCAGGGGAGCACTGAAGCTTTCTTT. This gives the protein CASSLSQGSTEAFF.

This clone was recorded at least ten times. This chain links TRBV11-1 with TRBJ1-2, with D possibly being TRBD1 (5 bases). In germline, CDR1 is SGHAT, CDR2 FQDESV (reference sequence). This CDR3 has 14 residues. Trimming removed 5 bases from V and 0 bases from J, with 10 bases in between. The CDR3 is CASSPTVANYGYTF. CDR3 DNA: TGTGCCAGCAGCCCGACAGTAGCTAACTATGGCTACACCTTC.

This clone has at least ten counts. V and J are TRBV2 and TRBJ1-1; 7 bases are a match to TRBD1. The CDR3 contains 14 residues. Germline V lookup: CDR1 SNHLY, CDR2 FYNNEI. The trim removed 4 bases at V and 5 bases at J, leaving 7 bases unmatched. The CDR3 region has the DNA TGTGCCAGCAGTGGCGTAAACAGGGGAACTGAAGCTTTCTTT. Protein sequence: CASSGVNRGTEAFF.

This clone showed up many times. The chain has TRBV5-1 and TRBJ1-2; 9 bases are a match to TRBD1. V shed 4 bases, J shed 1 base, and the junction held 5 bases outside the gene matches. Germline V gene data show CDR1 as SGHRS and CDR2 as YFSETQ. The CDR3 runs to 15 residues. The DNA for the CDR3 is TGCGCCAGCAGCGGGGGGGACAGGGTTAACTATGGCTACACCTTC. This gives the protein CASSGGDRVNYGYTF.

Worth noting for this clone: Since a much larger clone is just one base distant, this may be a read error. The rearrangement links TRBV9 to TRBJ2-7, with D possibly matching TRBD1 (5 bases). The germline V gene has CDR1 SGDLS and CDR2 YYNGEE. This CDR3 is 15 amino acids long. In DNA, the CDR3 is TGTGCCGGCAGCGTAAGGGGAATAGGGTTGGACGAGCAGTACTTC. Translating it yields CAGSVRGIGLDEQYF.

This clone was detected ten times or more. The J gene is TRBJ1-4, the V gene TRBV9; D is undetermined. Trimming shortened V by 4 bases and J by 0 bases, and 10 bases separated the two germline ends. The V gene's germline CDR1 is SGDLS and CDR2 YYNGEE. This CDR3 spans 15 amino acids. The CDR3 here is CASSPQYATNEKLFF. The CDR3 region has the DNA TGTGCCAGCAGCCCTCAATATGCAACTAATGAAAAACTGTTTTTT.